This entry describes one TCR beta chain. This specimen belongs to a study of blood T cell repertoires in COVID-19. About the research overall: The study drew acute and convalescent COVID-19 samples from the United States, Italy and Spain.

The ends were cut back, 11 bases at V and 0 bases at J, with 15 bases in the middle. Looked up from germline, CDR1 is ENHRY and CDR2 is SYGVKD. This CDR3 has 14 residues. Repertoires were generated with immunoSEQ multiplex PCR, while TCRdb's copy carries only in-frame clones and drops some. The sample includes around 250,000 clones, more than 85% of them seen just once. The sequencing input was PBMCs or T cells enriched from blood (not recorded which). The chain combines TRBV10-3 with TRBJ2-3, with a tentative D call TRBD1 (6 bases). The receptor was isolated from a woman in her forties or fifties who had recovered from COVID-19. The DNA of the CDR3 is TGTGCCGCCAAAGAGGACAGTAGCACAGATACGCAGTATTTT. It specifies CAAKEDSSTDTQYF.